This is a list of T cell receptor beta chains from one sample in a study of shared clonotypes between healthy human individuals. TCRdb's table, derived via immunoSEQ multiplex PCR, lists solely in-frame clones and lacks some. Of 2.3 million or so clones in the sample, 85% to 95% were seen once. Specimen: naive CD4+ T cells from PBMCs. Receptors originate from a man between 18 and 35 years old in good health. Some clones in this sample may be carry-over from other donors' samples. Each CDR3 is given with its conserved first and last residue. A D gene is named only where the DNA matches it firmly.

.,TRBJ2-1,TRBV7-3,TGTGCCAGCAGCCCGGGGACCGAAAATGAGCAGTTCTTC,CASSPGTENEQFF
.,TRBJ1-1,TRBV6-1,TGTGCCAGCAGTTATGCCAGGAACACTGAAGCTTTCTTT,CASSYARNTEAFF
.,TRBJ1-5,TRBV30,TGTGCCTGGAGTCCACGACAGGGCAATCAGCCCCAGCATTTT,CAWSPRQGNQPQHF
TRBD1,TRBJ2-3,TRBV7-9,TGTGCCAGCAGCTTCGGCACAGGGGGAATCACAGATACGCAGTATTTT,CASSFGTGGITDTQYF
TRBD1,TRBJ2-2,TRBV12-5,TGTGCTAGTGGTACCGGACAGGGGGCCTTCTTAGGGGAGCTGTTTTTT,CASGTGQGAFLGELFF
.,TRBJ1-1,TRBV18,TGTGCCAGCTCACCAAGGGGTGGGATGAACACTGAAGCTTTCTTT,CASSPRGGMNTEAFF
TRBD2,TRBJ2-1,TRBV4-3,TGCGCCAGCAGCCAAGGAGCGGGACTAGCGGATGAGCAGTTCTTC,CASSQGAGLADEQFF
.,TRBJ2-3,TRBV2,TGTGCCAGCAGGGACAGAACAGATACGCAGTATTTT,CASRDRTDTQYF
TRBD1,TRBJ2-3,TRBV4-1,TGCGCCAGCAGCCCTCGGACAGGGAGCTCCACAGATACGCAGTATTTT,CASSPRTGSSTDTQYF
.,TRBJ2-7,TRBV12-2,TGTGCAAGTCGCTTAAATCGGGCAATCTACGAGCAGTACTTC,CASRLNRAIYEQYF